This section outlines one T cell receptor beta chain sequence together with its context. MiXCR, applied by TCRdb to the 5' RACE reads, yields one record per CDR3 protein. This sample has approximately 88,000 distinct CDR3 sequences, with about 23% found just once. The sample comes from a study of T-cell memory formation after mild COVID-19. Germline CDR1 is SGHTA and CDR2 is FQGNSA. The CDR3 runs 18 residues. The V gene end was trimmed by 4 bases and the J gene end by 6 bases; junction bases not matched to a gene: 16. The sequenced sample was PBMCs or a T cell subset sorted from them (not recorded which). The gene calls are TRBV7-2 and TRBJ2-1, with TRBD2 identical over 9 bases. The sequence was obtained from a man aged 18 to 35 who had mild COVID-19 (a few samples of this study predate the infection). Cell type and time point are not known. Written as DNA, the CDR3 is TGTGCCAGCAGCTCATACGGTGGTGGCGGGGGGGCCGGCAATGAGCAGTTCTTC. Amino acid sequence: CASSSYGGGGGAGNEQFF.